This TCR beta chain was captured in a study of OX40 agonist ivuxolimab in advanced cancers. Overall study context: With ivuxolimab, an agonistic anti-OX40 (CD134) antibody, patients were treated. Dose-escalation subjects each had hepatocellular carcinoma, melanoma, renal cell or head and neck cancer. Whole-study results and caveats: Low levels of normalized T-cell clonal expansion also appeared in some nonresponders. The CD4+ and CD8+ T cells in the blood had expanded clonally by week 6 at 0.1 to 3.0 mg/kg.

For this clone: The target antigen is unknown.

V was trimmed by 4 bases and J by 4 bases, leaving 24 bases between them. Germline V gives CDR1 SGDLS, CDR2 YYNGEE. The CDR3 is 18 amino acids. Clones were read by immunoSEQ multiplex PCR, and TCRdb kept only the in-frame ones, dropping some. The sample consists of around 95,000 clones, about 92% of them appearing once. The sample in question was CD4+ or CD8+ T cells sorted from blood, obtained in a trial of the OX40 agonist ivuxolimab. The source is an adult with an advanced solid tumor such as melanoma, head and neck, liver or kidney cancer. The chain is built from TRBV9 and TRBJ2-1; D possibly matches TRBD1 or TRBD2 (7 bases each). CDR3 sequence (DNA): TGTGCCAGCAGCTCCTCCTCAAGGGGAGGGGGCCTGTACAATGAGCAGTTCTTC. Encoded protein: CASSSSSRGGGLYNEQFF.